The 25 T cell receptor beta chains presented below share a single source sample, sequenced in a study of PD-L1 blockade in urothelial cancer. The repertoire was sequenced with immunoSEQ multiplex PCR; TCRdb's copy has only in-frame clones and lacks some. The sample shows 95,000 to 100,000 clones, 80% to 90% of them seen only once. Time point indicated: pretreatment peripheral blood. The sequencing used PBMCs, collected around atezolizumab (anti-PD-L1) treatment. These receptors were obtained from a man aged 60 to 69 with urothelial cancer.

Turning to this clone: The same CDR3 can be traced to other DNA sequences in this sample. The chain uses TRBV7-6 and TRBJ1-1; 8 bases align to TRBD1. The germline gives CDR1 SGHVS, CDR2 FNYEAQ. The CDR3 extends over 13 amino acids. Trimming removed 4 bases from V and 3 bases from J; junction bases left unmatched: 1. The CDR3 spells CASSSQGDTEAFF. DNA of the CDR3: TGTGCCAGCAGCTCACAGGGGGACACTGAAGCTTTCTTT.

V usage is TRBV18 and J usage is TRBJ2-3, with unresolved D. Germline CDR1 and CDR2: KGHSH and LQKENI. The CDR3 runs 16 residues. V dropped 1 base and J dropped 0 bases, with 11 bases sitting between them. CDR3 in amino acids: CASSPLAAASTDTQYF. The CDR3 DNA reads as TGTGCCAGCTCACCACTAGCAGCCGCTAGCACAGATACGCAGTATTTT.

The rearrangement uses TRBV5-1 and TRBJ2-5, with D maybe TRBD2 (5 bases). Germline CDR1 and CDR2: SGHRS and YFSETQ. V was clipped by 0 bases and J by 2 bases, with 8 bases between them. The CDR3 has 14 amino acids. The CDR3 loop is CASSLGRDQETQYF. The CDR3 DNA sequence: TGCGCCAGCAGCTTGGGTCGGGATCAAGAGACCCAGTACTTC.

The chain employs TRBV28 and TRBJ1-2, with D tentatively TRBD1 (6 bases). This CDR3 has 13 amino acids. V lost 5 bases and J lost 0, with 7 bases in between. Germline CDR1 MDHEN, CDR2 SYDVKM. The DNA for the CDR3 is TGTGCCAGCAGTGGGACAACTAACTATGGCTACACCTTC. This codes for CASSGTTNYGYTF.

The chain is built from TRBV19 and TRBJ1-2, with 10 bases matching TRBD1. Trimming cost V 4 bases and J 7 bases; bases outside gene matches: 6. CDR1 is LNHDA and CDR2 is SQIVND in the germline V gene (reference sequence). CDR3 length equals 14 residues. In nucleotides, the CDR3 is TGTGCCAGTAGTACTGGACAGGGGGGGTTTGGCTACACCTTC. It is translated as CASSTGQGGFGYTF.

The chain combines TRBV5-1 with TRBJ2-2; the D gene is possibly TRBD2 (5 bases). The CDR3 contains 15 residues. CDR1 SGHRS and CDR2 YFSETQ come from the germline V gene. The germline V and J ends were trimmed by 2 bases and 0 bases, with 8 bases remaining between them. DNA of the CDR3: TGCGCCAGCAGCTTCACCGGGACGAACACCGGGGAGCTGTTTTTT. It encodes CASSFTGTNTGELFF.

The chain uses TRBV5-4 and TRBJ2-1; maybe TRBD2 (6 bases). Germline V gene sequence: CDR1 SGHNT, CDR2 YYREEE (reference sequence). The CDR3 spans 12 residues. Deletions cut 0 bases from V and 10 bases from J, with 8 bases between. CDR3 in amino acids: CASSLDGGEQFF. CDR3 coding DNA: TGTGCCAGCAGCTTGGATGGGGGGGAGCAGTTCTTC. The entire variable domain, with the rest obtained from reference TRBV5-4 and TRBJ2-1, is as follows: ETGVTQSPTHLIKTRGQQVTLRCSSQSGHNTVSWYQQALGQGPQFIFQYYREEENGRGNFPPRFSGLQFPNYSSELNVNALELDDSALYLCASSLDGGEQFFGPGTRLTVL.

The chain combines TRBV4-2 with TRBJ2-7, with 9 bases that match TRBD1. Germline values: CDR1 LGHNA, CDR2 YNFKEQ. The CDR3 has 14 residues. J was trimmed by 1 base and V by 4 bases; bases with no gene match: 2. DNA of the CDR3: TGTGCCAGCAGCCCCGGGACAGGGTCCTACGAGCAGTACTTC. It is translated as CASSPGTGSYEQYF.

The chain has TRBV6-5 and TRBJ1-2, with 7 bases lining up with TRBD1. Germline V gene lookup returns CDR1 MNHEY and CDR2 SVGAGI. J gave up 7 bases and V 6 bases, and 8 bases lay outside the gene matches. The CDR3 is made up of 13 amino acids. The CDR3 protein is CASSTTGRVGYTF. CDR3 coding DNA: TGTGCCAGCAGCACGACAGGGCGGGTTGGCTACACCTTC.

The count of this clone is one. The V and J genes are TRBV27 and TRBJ2-7; 11 nucleotides match TRBD2. Germline-derived CDR1 and CDR2 are MNHEY and SMNVEV (reference sequence). J lost 2 bases, V lost 5 bases, and 5 bases had no gene match. This CDR3 contains 15 residues. CDR3 nucleotides: TGTGCCAGCAGTCCAAGACTAGCGGGGCCCTACGAGCAGTACTTC. It is translated as CASSPRLAGPYEQYF.

The V gene is TRBV9, the J gene TRBJ2-3; the D gene is possibly TRBD2 (5 bases). CDR1 is SGDLS and CDR2 is YYNGEE in the germline V gene. V gave up 1 base and J gave up 0 bases, with 9 bases separating them. CDR3 length: 15 residues. CDR3 protein: CASSVSGLSTDTQYF. The DNA for the CDR3 is TGTGCCAGCAGCGTATCTGGACTGAGCACAGATACGCAGTATTTT.

The genes are TRBV5-1 and TRBJ2-1; 7 bases agree with TRBD2. The CDR3 loop spans 13 amino acids. J gave up 9 bases and V 5 bases, and 8 bases lay outside the gene matches. Germline V gene sequence: CDR1 SGHRS, CDR2 YFSETQ. The chain's CDR3 is CASSGGGRGEQFF. The CDR3 DNA reads as TGCGCCAGCAGTGGCGGGGGACGCGGTGAGCAGTTCTTC.

This clone was observed once. The chain recombines TRBV10-3 with TRBJ1-5; D unresolved. V lost 4 bases and J lost 2, with 9 bases in between. This CDR3 is built from 14 residues. Per germline, CDR1 ENHRY and CDR2 SYGVKD. CDR3 sequence: CAISGSRGNQPQHF. CDR3 bases: TGTGCCATCAGTGGATCACGGGGCAATCAGCCCCAGCATTTT.

V is TRBV7-6 and J is TRBJ2-1, with 9 bases matching TRBD2. Germline V lookup: CDR1 SGHVS, CDR2 FNYEAQ. There are 12 residues in the CDR3. After removal of 6 bases from V and 10 bases from J, the junction contained 4 bases not matched to a gene. The CDR3 nucleotides are TGTGCCAGCAGTCTTAGCGGGGGAGAGCAGTTCTTC. The encoded protein is CASSLSGGEQFF.

The chain couples TRBV6-5 to TRBJ1-5, with D hard to call. Germline CDR1 and CDR2: MNHEY and SVGAGI. This CDR3 region has 15 residues. V gave up 2 bases and J gave up 5 bases, with 13 bases separating them. The CDR3 loop reads CASSYTTGSDQPQHF. CDR3 bases: TGTGCCAGCAGTTACACAACCGGGAGCGATCAGCCCCAGCATTTT.

This chain connects TRBV5-4 to TRBJ1-6; D possibly corresponds to TRBD1 (5 bases). CDR3 length equals 16 residues. The germline V and J ends were trimmed by 0 bases and 5 bases, with 12 bases remaining between them. Germline assignment: CDR1 SGHNT and CDR2 YYREEE (reference sequence). The CDR3 DNA reads TGTGCCAGCAGCTTGGGACAGATAAAAGATAATTCACCCCTCCACTTT. It is translated as CASSLGQIKDNSPLHF.

V and J are TRBV11-2 and TRBJ2-5, with D tentatively TRBD1 (6 bases). This CDR3 spans 15 amino acids. Germline assignment: CDR1 SGHAT and CDR2 FQNNGV. V was cut by 1 base and J by 2 bases, with 11 bases left in between. The CDR3 DNA sequence: TGTGCCAGCAGCTTAGCCACAGGGTTTCAAGAGACCCAGTACTTC. This codes for CASSLATGFQETQYF. The whole variable domain, filled in from reference TRBV11-2 and TRBJ2-5, reads EAGVAQSPRYKIIEKRQSVAFWCNPISGHATLYWYQQILGQGPKLLIQFQNNGVVDDSQLPKDRFSAERLKGVDSTLKIQPAKLEDSAVYLCASSLATGFQETQYFGPGTRLLVL.

This chain joins TRBV9 and TRBJ2-1; 11 nucleotides line up with TRBD2. The V and J ends lost 0 bases and 4 bases, in that order; junction bases with no gene match: 6. The CDR3 is 17 residues long. CDR1 and CDR2 from the germline V gene are SGDLS and YYNGEE. The chain's CDR3 is CASSVETLAGGYNEQFF. The CDR3 DNA reads as TGTGCCAGCAGCGTAGAAACCCTAGCGGGGGGTTACAATGAGCAGTTCTTC.

The sample holds one count of this clone. Additional DNA sequences in this sample encode the identical CDR3. The chain combines TRBV5-1 with TRBJ2-5; 9 bases match TRBD2. This CDR3 spans 15 amino acids. From germline, CDR1 is SGHRS and CDR2 YFSETQ. Germline trimming cut 1 base from V and 4 bases from J; bases unmatched to any gene: 5. The CDR3: CASSLSSGSGETQYF. CDR3 nucleotides: TGCGCCAGCAGCTTGAGTAGCGGGAGTGGAGAGACCCAGTACTTC. Complete variable domain (other parts from reference TRBV5-1 and TRBJ2-5): KAGVTQTPRYLIKTRGQQVTLSCSPISGHRSVSWYQQTPGQGLQFLFEYFSETQRNKGNFPGRFSGRQFSNSRSEMNVSTLELGDSALYLCASSLSSGSGETQYFGPGTRLLVL.

The chain is built from TRBV5-4 and TRBJ2-7; 15 bases are a match to TRBD2. Germline CDR1 SGHNT, CDR2 YYREEE (reference sequence). V gave up 4 bases and J gave up 0 bases; unmatched junction bases: 8. The CDR3 is 18 residues long. CDR3 DNA: TGTGCCAGCAGCCCGCCGGGACTAGCGGGGGGATTCTCCTACGAGCAGTACTTC. Its translation is CASSPPGLAGGFSYEQYF.

The DNA of the CDR3 is TGTGCCAGCAGTTGGACAGAGAACACTGAAGCTTTCTTT. It encodes CASSWTENTEAFF. The rearrangement links TRBV27 to TRBJ1-1; perhaps TRBD1 as D (6 bases). The CDR3 has 13 amino acids. The V end lost 4 bases, the J end lost 1 base, and 7 bases lay between the germline ends. Germline V gene data show CDR1 as MNHEY and CDR2 as SMNVEV (reference sequence).

The rearrangement joins TRBV5-1 to TRBJ1-1; no firm D call. V was clipped by 3 bases and J by 2 bases, with 14 bases between them. Germline loops: CDR1 SGHRS, CDR2 YFSETQ. CDR3 length: 15 residues. CDR3 loop: CASSSLGRGNTEAFF. The CDR3 DNA reads as TGCGCCAGCAGCTCCCTAGGACGGGGAAACACTGAAGCTTTCTTT.

This chain connects TRBV21-1 to TRBJ2-1; the D call TRBD2 from the table was never checked on the DNA. TRBV21-1 is reported as a pseudogene. This CDR3 contains 15 residues. The CDR3 loop is CASSNGIWDYNEQFF. Written as DNA, the CDR3 is TGTGCCAGCAGCAACGGGATTTGGGATTACAATGAGCAGTTCTTC.

This clone appeared a single time. The chain recombines TRBV30 with TRBJ1-1; 8 nucleotides agree with TRBD1. The V and J ends lost 4 bases and 10 bases, in that order; junction bases with no gene match: 11. The CDR3 covers 13 residues. Germline CDR1 and CDR2: GTSNPN and SVGIG (reference sequence). Here the CDR3 DNA reads TGTGCCTGGATGCCCGGACAGGGAAGGGTAGCTTTCTTT. This codes for CAWMPGQGRVAFF.

V usage is TRBV4-2 and J usage is TRBJ2-3; 8 nucleotides agree with TRBD2. Germline V lookup: CDR1 LGHNA, CDR2 YNFKEQ. This CDR3 is built from 19 residues. Losses at the gene ends were 0 bases for V and 6 bases for J; bases not matched to a gene: 17. Written as DNA, the CDR3 is TGTGCCAGCAGCCAAGAGGCAACTAGCGGCTCCTTAAGAGCGGATACGCAGTATTTT. Protein: CASSQEATSGSLRADTQYF.